These T cell receptor beta chains were read from a single sample in a study of cytomegalovirus exposure and HLA in healthy donors. Profiling relied on immunoSEQ multiplex PCR, and the TCRdb table lists in-frame clones only, not all of them. The sample holds about 120,000 clones, about 79% seen once. The sequencing sample was made of PBMCs. These receptors were obtained from a woman younger than 35 in good health and CMV-seronegative. The CDR3 runs from the conserved cysteine through the conserved F or W. The D gene is left open where the match is weak. The listing skips clone size in some rows; elsewhere it reads once, few, many or a size class.

size,length,D,V,J,DNA,CDR3
once,14,TRBD1,TRBV9,TRBJ2-7,TGTGCCAGCAGCCCCCGGACAGGGCCTAACGAGCAGTACTTC,CASSPRTGPNEQYF
once,16,-,TRBV2,TRBJ2-2,TGTGCCAGCAGGATGGCAGACACTTCGAACACCGGGGAGCTGTTTTTT,CASRMADTSNTGELFF
-,18,TRBD1,TRBV7-9,TRBJ2-5,TGTGCCAGCACCCAACGGGGGACAGGCCTGGGCTTACAAGAGACCCAGTACTTC,CASTQRGTGLGLQETQYF
-,12,-,TRBV6-6,TRBJ2-7,TGTGCCAGCAGCCCCACAACCTACGAGCAGTACTTC,CASSPTTYEQYF
-,17,-,TRBV4-1,TRBJ1-4,TGCGCCAGCAGCCAAGATCGGGGGGGCGCAGGTTGGGAAAAACTGTTTTTT,CASSQDRGGAGWEKLFF
-,18,TRBD1,TRBV7-2,TRBJ2-2,TGTGCCAGCAGCTTAGGTGGGACAGGGGGCAGGGGCACCGGGGAGCTGTTTTTT,CASSLGGTGGRGTGELFF
-,14,-,TRBV30,TRBJ1-1,TGTGCCTGGCGACCGGGACAACTGAACACTGAAGCTTTCTTT,CAWRPGQLNTEAFF
-,15,-,TRBV18,TRBJ2-6,TGTGCCAGCTCACCTCAGGGGTCTGGGGCCAATGTCCTGACTTTC,CASSPQGSGANVLTF
-,15,-,TRBV7-2,TRBJ1-2,TGTGCCAGCAGCAAAAGGTTGACAGAAAGCTATGGCTACACCTTC,CASSKRLTESYGYTF
-,14,TRBD1,TRBV6-1,TRBJ2-2,TGTGCCAGCAGGGACAGGGGGACCACCGGGGAGCTGTTTTTT,CASRDRGTTGELFF
-,14,TRBD2,TRBV6-5,TRBJ2-1,TGTGCCAGCAGATTAGCGGGAGGGTACAATGAGCAGTTCTTC,CASRLAGGYNEQFF
-,13,-,TRBV28,TRBJ1-3,TGTGCCAGCATCCAGGGCTCTGGAAACACCATATATTTT,CASIQGSGNTIYF
-,14,-,TRBV5-6,TRBJ1-3,TGTGCCAGCAGCTTGGTCAGGGACACTCACACCATATATTTT,CASSLVRDTHTIYF
-,14,-,TRBV6-5,TRBJ2-3,TGTGCCAGCAGGCGGACTTCGTCCACAGATACGCAGTATTTT,CASRRTSSTDTQYF
-,14,-,TRBV19,TRBJ1-2,TGTGCCAGTAGGATGACAGACCGACTCTATGGCTACACCTTC,CASRMTDRLYGYTF
-,14,TRBD2,TRBV11-3,TRBJ2-1,TGTGCCAGCAGGGAAACTAGCGGGAAATATGAGCAGTTCTTC,CASRETSGKYEQFF
-,15,TRBD1,TRBV2,TRBJ1-2,TGTGCCAGCAGTGATCAGGTCAGGGGGCGAAATGGCTACACCTTC,CASSDQVRGRNGYTF
once,14,TRBD1,TRBV18,TRBJ2-7,TGTGCCAGCTCCCGAGGACAGGGGACCCCGGAGCAGTACTTC,CASSRGQGTPEQYF
-,15,TRBD2,TRBV19,TRBJ2-1,TGTGCCAGTAGCCCGTCTAGCGGGAGAAACAATGAGCAGTTCTTC,CASSPSSGRNNEQFF
-,15,-,TRBV29-1,TRBJ2-1,TGCAGCGTTGCGGCGGGGGCCACCTCCTACAATGAGCAGTTCTTC,CSVAAGATSYNEQFF
-,15,-,TRBV28,TRBJ1-5,TGTGCCAGCAACAACGGACAGCGTAGCAATCAGCCCCAGCATTTT,CASNNGQRSNQPQHF
-,15,-,TRBV5-1,TRBJ2-1,TGCGCCAGCAGCTTGACGGGGGGCGAATACAATGAGCAGTTCTTC,CASSLTGGEYNEQFF
once,14,TRBD1,TRBV30,TRBJ1-4,TGTGCCTGGAGCTTGGACAGGGCATCCCTTAAACTGTTTTTT,CAWSLDRASLKLFF
-,13,TRBD1,TRBV27,TRBJ1-2,TGTGCCAGCAGTATCGACAGGGTAGGAGGCTACACCTTC,CASSIDRVGGYTF
-,12,-,TRBV11-1,TRBJ1-2,TGTGCCAGCAGCTTTTCCTCCTATATCGCGACCTTC,CASSFSSYIATF
-,11,-,TRBV25-1,TRBJ1-3,TGTGCCAGCGCGAGTGGAAACACCATATATTTT,CASASGNTIYF
-,16,TRBD1,TRBV4-1,TRBJ2-2,TGCGCCAGCAGCCAACAGGGACAGGGAAACACCGGGGAGCTGTTTTTT,CASSQQGQGNTGELFF
few,16,-,TRBV6-4,TRBJ2-1,TGTGCCAGCAGTGACTCGACAGAAAGCTCCTACAATGAGCAGTTCTTC,CASSDSTESSYNEQFF
-,15,TRBD2,TRBV27,TRBJ2-2,TGTGCCAGCAGCCTAGCGGGGCCGGACACCGGGGAGCTGTTTTTT,CASSLAGPDTGELFF
-,15,TRBD2,TRBV29-1,TRBJ2-2,TGCAGCGTTGGTCAGGCGGGGGGGAACACCGGGGAGCTGTTTTTT,CSVGQAGGNTGELFF
once,15,-,TRBV11-3,TRBJ1-2,TGTGCCAGCAGCCCCGGAACAGGCGTCAACTATGGCTACACCTTC,CASSPGTGVNYGYTF
-,11,-,TRBV4-1,TRBJ2-1,TGCGCCAGCAGCCAAGGGGCCGAGCAGTTCTTC,CASSQGAEQFF
few,14,-,TRBV6-1,TRBJ2-7,TGTGCCAGCAAACTGACGGGTACATCCTACGAGCAGTACTTC,CASKLTGTSYEQYF
-,13,TRBD1,TRBV7-9,TRBJ1-2,TGTGCCAGCAGCTTAGGGACAGGGGTTGGCTACACCTTC,CASSLGTGVGYTF
few,14,-,TRBV6-1,TRBJ2-2,TGTGCCAGCAGCCCTTACTCCCTAACCGGGGAGCTGTTTTTT,CASSPYSLTGELFF
-,15,TRBD1,TRBV7-9,TRBJ2-2,TGTGCCAGCAGCCCGGGGACAGGAGAGCGAGAGGAGCTGTTTTTT,CASSPGTGEREELFF
-,14,-,TRBV6-1,TRBJ2-7,TGTGCCAGCAGTCCTTGGTCAGGGTCGGACGAGCAGTACTTC,CASSPWSGSDEQYF
few,14,TRBD2,TRBV5-1,TRBJ2-7,TGCGCCAGCAGCGACCCTAGCGGTTACTACGAGCAGTACTTC,CASSDPSGYYEQYF
few,16,TRBD1,TRBV7-9,TRBJ1-1,TGTGCCAGCAGCGCCCGACAGGGACGCTTGAACACTGAAGCTTTCTTT,CASSARQGRLNTEAFF
-,15,-,TRBV15,TRBJ1-5,TGTGCCACCAGCAGAGACAGGGGTTCGGGTCAGCCCCAGCATTTT,CATSRDRGSGQPQHF
-,15,-,TRBV7-2,TRBJ1-2,TGTGCCAGCAGCTTAGGGGTGGCAGGGGCTGGGGGCTACACCTTC,CASSLGVAGAGGYTF
-,16,TRBD2,TRBV2,TRBJ2-2,TGTGCCAGCAGGGGGGGACTAGCGGGACACACCGGGGAGCTGTTTTTT,CASRGGLAGHTGELFF
few,15,TRBD1,TRBV27,TRBJ1-2,TGTGCCAGTGCACCGGGACAGCATACATACTATGGCTACACCTTC,CASAPGQHTYYGYTF
-,13,TRBD1,TRBV7-2,TRBJ1-1,TGTGCCAGCAGCACGACAGGGGAGACTGAAGCTTTCTTT,CASSTTGETEAFF
once,13,TRBD1,TRBV29-1,TRBJ2-7,TGCAGCGTTGCCGGGACAGGGCCCTACGAGCAGTACTTC,CSVAGTGPYEQYF
-,13,-,TRBV7-2,TRBJ1-1,TGTGCCAGCAGCTTCCAGTCGAACACTGAAGCTTTCTTT,CASSFQSNTEAFF
-,14,-,TRBV5-1,TRBJ1-4,TGCGCCAGCGGAGAGGACAGTACCTTTGTAAAACTGTTTTTT,CASGEDSTFVKLFF
few,15,-,TRBV6-1,TRBJ2-2,TGTGCCAGCAGTGGGATGGGGACAAACACCGGGGAGCTGTTTTTT,CASSGMGTNTGELFF
-,18,-,TRBV25-1,TRBJ1-3,TGTGCCAGCAGTGAATATGACGGGATCAACTACTCTGGAAACACCATATATTTT,CASSEYDGINYSGNTIYF
-,13,-,TRBV6-5,TRBJ1-1,TGTGCCAGCAGTTACTCGGGAGGCACTGAAGCTTTCTTT,CASSYSGGTEAFF
once,15,-,TRBV30,TRBJ2-3,TGTGCCTGGAAGGTGGGAGGGGGGGCGGTAGATACGCAGTATTTT,CAWKVGGGAVDTQYF
few,13,-,TRBV6-1,TRBJ1-5,TGTGCCAGCAAGATGCGGGGTTATCAGCCCCAGCATTTT,CASKMRGYQPQHF
-,15,-,TRBV4-2,TRBJ1-2,TGTGCCAGCAGCCAAGATGGACAGCTTAACTATGGCTACACCTTC,CASSQDGQLNYGYTF
-,15,TRBD2,TRBV5-1,TRBJ2-3,TGCGCCAGCAGCGGGACTAGCGGGCCCACAGATACGCAGTATTTT,CASSGTSGPTDTQYF
-,15,-,TRBV5-8,TRBJ1-1,TGTGCCAGCAGCTTGTCCGTCGGCAGGGGCACTGAAGCTTTCTTT,CASSLSVGRGTEAFF
-,15,TRBD1,TRBV19,TRBJ2-7,TGTGCCAGTAGTCCCTCCCCGGGACAGGGGTACGAGCAGTACTTC,CASSPSPGQGYEQYF